The next 25 T cell receptor beta chains were all read from a single sample in a study of STAT5B mutations in CD4+ large granular lymphocyte leukemia. Libraries were prepared by immunoSEQ multiplex PCR; TCRdb keeps only in-frame clonotypes and omits some of them. This repertoire shows roughly 25,000 clones, 70% to 80% found once; its top ten account for over 9%. The sequencing input was CD4+ T cells from blood buffy coats. The receptors were sampled from a human donor in good health.

The chain has TRBV7-8 and TRBJ2-5; TRBD1 matches 9 bases. Germline CDR1 is SGHVS and CDR2 is FQNEAQ. CDR3 size: 14 residues. With 2 bases clipped from V and 4 bases from J, the junction kept 2 bases outside the gene matches. This chain's CDR3 is CASSLNRGLETQYF. The CDR3, as DNA: TGTGCCAGCAGCTTAAACAGGGGGCTAGAGACCCAGTACTTC. The whole variable domain, filled in from reference TRBV7-8 and TRBJ2-5, reads GAGVSQSPRYKVAKRGQDVALRCDPISGHVSLFWYQQALGQGPEFLTYFQNEAQLDKSGLPSDRFFAERPEGSVSTLKIQRTQQEDSAVYLCASSLNRGLETQYFGPGTRLLVL.

CDR3 in amino acids: CAISTRDSYEQYF. The CDR3 nucleotides read TGTGCCATCAGTACCAGAGACTCCTACGAGCAGTACTTC. This sequence joins TRBV10-3 and TRBJ2-5; no definite D call. The last part of the DNA fits TRBJ2-7 better; the J call may be wrong. The length of the CDR3 is 13 residues. Germline CDR1 is ENHRY and CDR2 is SYGVKD.

This rearrangement joins TRBV19 to TRBJ2-5; 14 nucleotides line up with TRBD2. The V gene end was trimmed by 8 bases and the J gene end by 1 base; junction bases not matched to a gene: 3. Germline CDR1 reads LNHDA; CDR2 reads SQIVND (reference sequence). The CDR3 spans 15 residues. For the CDR3, the DNA is TGTGCCAGTTCCGGACTAGCGGGGGGCCAAGAGACCCAGTACTTC. Protein sequence: CASSGLAGGQETQYF.

The chain combines TRBV4-1 with TRBJ2-5, with no clear D. CDR1 is MGHRA and CDR2 is YSYEKL in the germline V gene. The length of the CDR3 is 15 residues. Trimming shortened V by 0 bases and J by 7 bases, and 15 bases separated the two germline ends. The CDR3: CASSQDQAITGTQYF. CDR3 DNA sequence: TGCGCCAGCAGCCAAGATCAGGCCATAACCGGGACCCAGTACTTC.

The V call is TRBV28, the J call TRBJ1-2; 9 bases align to TRBD1. Germline loops: CDR1 MDHEN, CDR2 SYDVKM. The J segment lost 7 bases and the V segment lost 5 bases, leaving 14 bases of the junction unmatched. The CDR3 is 16 residues long. This CDR3 is CASSLIYAGTGLGYTF. The CDR3 DNA follows: TGTGCCAGCAGTCTCATATACGCCGGGACAGGGCTTGGCTACACCTTC.

CDR3 sequence (DNA): TGTGCCAGCAGCGGAGAATCGGGACTAGCGGGATTCGGCAATGAGCAGTTCTTC. This sequence encodes CASSGESGLAGFGNEQFF. This chain links TRBV2 with TRBJ2-1; TRBD2 matches at 13 bases. The CDR3 is 18 residues long. Germline V CDR1 and CDR2: SNHLY, FYNNEI. The V segment lost 6 bases and the J segment 6 bases; nucleotides outside the gene matches: 14.

The chain joins TRBV27 to TRBJ2-7; D is undetermined. The CDR3 is made up of 16 amino acids. V lost 6 bases and J 1 base, leaving 19 bases between the germline ends. Germline lookup yields CDR1 MNHEY and CDR2 SMNVEV (reference sequence). The CDR3 protein is CASSSLAYGVSYEQYF. In DNA, the CDR3 is TGTGCCAGCAGCAGTTTAGCCTACGGCGTATCCTACGAGCAGTACTTC.

J is TRBJ1-4 and V is TRBV5-8, with 8 positions matching TRBD1. Looked up from germline, CDR1 is SGHTS and CDR2 is YDEGEE. The CDR3 contains 17 residues. J gave up 0 bases and V 3 bases, and 7 bases lay outside the gene matches. The CDR3 bases are TGTGCCAGCAGCTCCAGGGGGCGCGCAGCAACTAATGAAAAACTGTTTTTT. This codes for CASSSRGRAATNEKLFF.

V usage is TRBV5-1 and J usage is TRBJ1-1, with 7 bases lining up with TRBD1. V shed 0 bases and J 1 base; nucleotides not matched to a gene: 3. CDR3 length: 15 amino acids. Per germline, CDR1 SGHRS and CDR2 YFSETQ. CDR3 nucleotide sequence: TGCGCCAGCAGCTTGGAGGGGGCGAGGAACACTGAAGCTTTCTTT. It translates to CASSLEGARNTEAFF.

The V call is TRBV7-2, the J call TRBJ2-2; D is tentatively TRBD1 or TRBD2 (6 bases each). Looked up from germline, CDR1 is SGHTA and CDR2 is FQGNSA. CDR3 length: 16 amino acids. V shed 2 bases and J shed 0 bases, with 10 bases lying between them. CDR3 protein: CASSLWGAPNTGELFF. The CDR3 DNA sequence: TGTGCCAGCAGCTTATGGGGGGCTCCGAACACCGGGGAGCTGTTTTTT.

The gene calls are TRBV2 and TRBJ2-1; perhaps TRBD2 as D (5 bases). The V gene's germline CDR1 is SNHLY and CDR2 FYNNEI. This CDR3 has 10 amino acids. Between the trimmed V and J ends, which lost 8 bases and 12 bases, there was a span of 11 bases. CDR3 nucleotides: TGTGCCAGCCGGGGAGTAGTGCAGTTCTTC. Protein product: CASRGVVQFF.

The genes are TRBV4-1 and TRBJ2-6; D unclear. Germline loops: CDR1 MGHRA, CDR2 YSYEKL. This CDR3 has 15 amino acids. V lost 1 base, J lost 0 bases, and 4 bases lay in between. The CDR3 loop reads CASSQVPSGANVLTF. DNA for the CDR3: TGCGCCAGCAGCCAAGTTCCCTCTGGGGCCAACGTCCTGACTTTC.

V and J are TRBV4-2 and TRBJ2-2, with 12 bases that match TRBD2. Germline V gene sequence: CDR1 LGHNA, CDR2 YNFKEQ. The CDR3 runs 17 residues. With V trimmed by 4 bases and J by 9 bases, 12 bases remained unmatched. The CDR3 protein is CASSPGSSGGATRELFF. CDR3 bases: TGTGCCAGCAGCCCGGGATCTAGCGGGGGGGCGACAAGGGAGCTGTTTTTT.

The gene calls are TRBV15 and TRBJ2-5; 9 positions agree with TRBD1. V was pared by 5 bases and J by 9 bases, with 7 bases of the junction left unmatched. The CDR3 covers 13 residues. The germline V gene has CDR1 LNHNV and CDR2 YYDKDF (reference sequence). The CDR3 DNA sequence: TGTGCCACCAGCCTCCAGGACAGGGGTCCCCAGTACTTC. Translated: CATSLQDRGPQYF.

J is TRBJ2-3 and V is TRBV11-3, with a weak D call TRBD1 (5 bases). Trimming removed 0 bases at V and 6 bases at J, with 10 bases between. Germline CDR1 and CDR2: SGHNT and YENEEA. This CDR3 has 14 amino acids. The chain's CDR3 is CASSLDLSGDTQYF. CDR3 coding DNA: TGTGCCAGCAGCTTAGATCTCTCAGGGGATACGCAGTATTTT.

The genes are TRBV28 and TRBJ1-1, with no clear D. Trimming took 1 base from V and 0 from J, leaving 9 bases between them. Per the germline V gene, CDR1 is MDHEN and CDR2 is SYDVKM. The CDR3 runs 15 residues. CDR3 DNA: TGTGCCAGCAGTTTATATTCCAGCTTGAACACTGAAGCTTTCTTT. Translating it yields CASSLYSSLNTEAFF.

This clone has only a few counts. J is TRBJ1-5 and V is TRBV6-5, with D maybe TRBD1 (5 bases). V was pared by 6 bases and J by 4 bases, with 16 bases between. This CDR3 region has 15 residues. Germline assignment: CDR1 MNHEY and CDR2 SVGAGI. The CDR3 sequence: CASSLQWGRNQPQHF. CDR3 coding DNA: TGTGCCAGCAGCCTACAGTGGGGACGAAATCAGCCCCAGCATTTT.

The chain combines TRBV28 with TRBJ1-2; D not resolved. The CDR3 sequence is 14 residues long. In germline, CDR1 is MDHEN, CDR2 SYDVKM. V dropped 3 bases and J dropped 6 bases, with 14 bases sitting between them. CDR3 loop: CASSFLGGNDGYTF. The CDR3 DNA reads as TGTGCCAGCAGTTTTTTGGGTGGGAACGATGGCTACACCTTC.

The chain carries TRBV14 and TRBJ1-6; the D is unclear. This CDR3 region has 15 residues. Germline loops: CDR1 SGHDN, CDR2 FVKESK. V was clipped by 2 bases and J by 7 bases, with 12 bases between them. This CDR3 is CASSQNRAPNSPLHF. CDR3 in DNA: TGTGCCAGCAGCCAAAATAGGGCTCCGAATTCACCCCTCCACTTT. The whole variable domain, filled in from reference TRBV14 and TRBJ1-6, reads EAGVTQFPSHSVIEKGQTVTLRCDPISGHDNLYWYRRVMGKEIKFLLHFVKESKQDESGMPNNRFLAERTGGTYSTLKVQPAELEDSGVYFCASSQNRAPNSPLHFGNGTRLTVT.

V is TRBV6-5 and J is TRBJ1-4; D unclear. In germline, CDR1 is MNHEY, CDR2 SVGAGI. CDR3 length equals 15 residues. The V end lost 8 bases, the J end lost 5 bases, and 18 bases lay between the germline ends. The CDR3 region has the DNA TGTGCCAGCCGTACCAAAAGAGGACCAAATGAAAAACTGTTTTTT. Its protein is CASRTKRGPNEKLFF.

V usage is TRBV7-3 and J usage is TRBJ2-7, with 14 positions matching TRBD2. Germline V lookup: CDR1 SGHTA, CDR2 FQGTGA. The CDR3 spans 15 residues. J was trimmed by 5 bases and V by 5 bases; bases with no gene match: 5. The chain's CDR3 is CASSGTSGSRHEQYF. The CDR3, as DNA: TGTGCCAGCAGCGGGACTAGCGGGAGTCGCCACGAGCAGTACTTC.

The chain employs TRBV6-6 and TRBJ1-5, with D unclear. Germline V gene lookup returns CDR1 MNHNY and CDR2 SVGAGI (reference sequence). The V gene lost 2 bases and the J gene lost 5 bases, with 10 bases spanning the gap. CDR3 length equals 14 residues. CDR3 bases: TGTGCCAGCAGTTACGGGCGGAACGATCAGCCCCAGCATTTT. It translates to CASSYGRNDQPQHF.

This chain joins TRBV5-1 and TRBJ2-3, with D hard to call. The CDR3 is 13 amino acids. Trimming left V 0 bases short and J 3 bases short, with 5 bases between. Germline-derived CDR1 and CDR2 are SGHRS and YFSETQ. For the CDR3, the DNA is TGCGCCAGCAGCTTGGTAAGGACAGATACGCAGTATTTT. It encodes CASSLVRTDTQYF.

This clone was recorded a few times. The chain has TRBV2 and TRBJ2-3; weak D call: TRBD2 (6 bases). This CDR3 is built from 15 residues. V lost 5 bases to trimming and J lost 5 bases, with 17 bases between them. Germline loops: CDR1 SNHLY, CDR2 FYNNEI. The CDR3 sequence: CASSRLSGLVDTQYF. The CDR3 nucleotides read TGTGCCAGCAGTCGGCTGTCGGGACTTGTAGATACGCAGTATTTT.

The chain couples TRBV2 to TRBJ2-5, with D perhaps assigned TRBD1 or TRBD2 (6 bases each). Per germline, CDR1 SNHLY and CDR2 FYNNEI. The CDR3 has 14 residues. V lost 3 bases, J lost 7 bases, and 15 bases lay in between. CDR3 loop: CASSDEGKGGTQYF. In DNA, the CDR3 is TGTGCCAGCAGTGACGAGGGGAAGGGGGGGACCCAGTACTTC.